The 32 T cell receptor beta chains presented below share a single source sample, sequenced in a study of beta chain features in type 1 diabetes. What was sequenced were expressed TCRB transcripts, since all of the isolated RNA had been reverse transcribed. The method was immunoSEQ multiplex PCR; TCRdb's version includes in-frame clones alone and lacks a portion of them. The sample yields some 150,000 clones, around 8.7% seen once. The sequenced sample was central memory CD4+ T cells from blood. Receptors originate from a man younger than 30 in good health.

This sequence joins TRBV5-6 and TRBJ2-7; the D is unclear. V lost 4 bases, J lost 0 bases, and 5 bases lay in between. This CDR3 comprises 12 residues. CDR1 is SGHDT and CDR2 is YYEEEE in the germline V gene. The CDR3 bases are TGTGCCAGCAGCGTCAGCTCCTACGAGCAGTACTTC. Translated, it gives CASSVSSYEQYF.

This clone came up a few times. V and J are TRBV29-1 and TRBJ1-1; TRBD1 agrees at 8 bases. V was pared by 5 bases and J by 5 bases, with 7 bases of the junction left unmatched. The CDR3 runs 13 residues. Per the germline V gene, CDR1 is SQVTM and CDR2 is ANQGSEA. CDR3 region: CSVSGQEETEAFF. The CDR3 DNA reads TGCAGCGTTTCGGGACAGGAGGAAACTGAAGCTTTCTTT.

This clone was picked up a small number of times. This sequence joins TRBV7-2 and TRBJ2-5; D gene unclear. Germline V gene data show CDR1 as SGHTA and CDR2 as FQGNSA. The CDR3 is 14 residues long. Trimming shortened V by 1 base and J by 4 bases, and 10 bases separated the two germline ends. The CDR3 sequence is CASSLGSGRETQYF. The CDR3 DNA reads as TGTGCCAGCAGCTTAGGCTCCGGTAGAGAGACCCAGTACTTC.

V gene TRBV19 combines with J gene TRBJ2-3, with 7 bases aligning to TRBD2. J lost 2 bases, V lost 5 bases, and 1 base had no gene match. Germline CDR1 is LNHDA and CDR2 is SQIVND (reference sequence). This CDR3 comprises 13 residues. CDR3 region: CASSRDYTDTQYF. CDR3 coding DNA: TGTGCCAGTAGTCGGGACTACACAGATACGCAGTATTTT.

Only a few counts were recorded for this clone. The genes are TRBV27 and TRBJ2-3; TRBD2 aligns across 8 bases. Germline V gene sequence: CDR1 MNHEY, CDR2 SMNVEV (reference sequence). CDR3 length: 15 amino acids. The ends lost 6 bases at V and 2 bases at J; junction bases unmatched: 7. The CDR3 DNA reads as TGTGCCAGCAGAGACCCGGGGGGGGTCACAGATACGCAGTATTTT. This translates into CASRDPGGVTDTQYF.

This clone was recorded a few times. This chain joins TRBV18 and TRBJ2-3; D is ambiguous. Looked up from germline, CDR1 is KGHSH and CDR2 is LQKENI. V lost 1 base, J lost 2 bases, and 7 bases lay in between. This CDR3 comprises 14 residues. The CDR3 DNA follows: TGTGCCAGCTCACCACAGACTGCCACAGATACGCAGTATTTT. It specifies CASSPQTATDTQYF.

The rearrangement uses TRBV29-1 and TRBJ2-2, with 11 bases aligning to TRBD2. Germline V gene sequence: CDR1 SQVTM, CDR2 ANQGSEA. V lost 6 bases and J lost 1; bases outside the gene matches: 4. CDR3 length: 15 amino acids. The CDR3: CSVHTSGGNTGELFF. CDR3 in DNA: TGCAGCGTGCATACTAGCGGGGGGAACACCGGGGAGCTGTTTTTT.

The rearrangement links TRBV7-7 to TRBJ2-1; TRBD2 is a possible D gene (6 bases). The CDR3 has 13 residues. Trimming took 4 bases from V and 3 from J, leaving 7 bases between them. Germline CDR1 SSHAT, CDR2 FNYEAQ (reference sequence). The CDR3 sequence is CASSSDYYNEQFF. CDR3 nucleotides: TGTGCCAGCAGCTCGGACTACTACAATGAGCAGTTCTTC.

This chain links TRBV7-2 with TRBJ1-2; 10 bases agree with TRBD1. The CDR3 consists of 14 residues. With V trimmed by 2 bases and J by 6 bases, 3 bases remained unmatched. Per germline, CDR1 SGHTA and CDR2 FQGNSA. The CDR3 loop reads CASSLPGQGNGYTF. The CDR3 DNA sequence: TGTGCCAGCAGCTTACCGGGACAGGGGAATGGCTACACCTTC.

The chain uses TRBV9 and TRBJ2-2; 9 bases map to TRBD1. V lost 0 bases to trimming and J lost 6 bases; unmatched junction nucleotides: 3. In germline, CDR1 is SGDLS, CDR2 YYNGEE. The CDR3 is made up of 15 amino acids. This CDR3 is CASSVEQGAAGELFF. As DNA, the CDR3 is TGTGCCAGCAGCGTAGAACAGGGGGCGGCCGGGGAGCTGTTTTTT.

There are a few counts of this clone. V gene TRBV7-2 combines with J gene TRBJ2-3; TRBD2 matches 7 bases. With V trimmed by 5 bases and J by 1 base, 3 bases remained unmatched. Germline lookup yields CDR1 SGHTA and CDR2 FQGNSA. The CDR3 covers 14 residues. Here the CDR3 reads CASSPTSGTDTQYF. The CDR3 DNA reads TGTGCCAGCAGCCCCACTAGCGGCACAGATACGCAGTATTTT.

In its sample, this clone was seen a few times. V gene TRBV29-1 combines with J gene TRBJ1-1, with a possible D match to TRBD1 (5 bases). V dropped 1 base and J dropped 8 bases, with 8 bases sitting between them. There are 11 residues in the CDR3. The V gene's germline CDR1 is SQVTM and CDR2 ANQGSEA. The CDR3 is CSVEAGQEAFF. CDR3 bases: TGCAGCGTTGAAGCAGGGCAAGAAGCTTTCTTT.

The CDR3: CAWSVQGTGGHHF. The CDR3 coding sequence is TGTGCCTGGAGTGTACAGGGGACAGGGGGGCATCATTTT. This rearrangement joins TRBV30 to TRBJ1-5; 11 positions match TRBD1. Germline V gene data show CDR1 as GTSNPN and CDR2 as SVGIG (reference sequence). V trimming: 0 bases; J trimming: 16 bases; junction bases outside the gene matches: 8. The CDR3 consists of 13 residues. The complete variable domain, with remaining parts taken from reference TRBV30 and TRBJ1-5, reads SQTIHQWPATLVQPVGSPLSLECTVEGTSNPNLYWYRQAAGRGLQLLFYSVGIGQISSEVPQNLSASRPQDRQFILSSKKLLLSDSGFYLCAWSVQGTGGHHFGDGTRLSIL.

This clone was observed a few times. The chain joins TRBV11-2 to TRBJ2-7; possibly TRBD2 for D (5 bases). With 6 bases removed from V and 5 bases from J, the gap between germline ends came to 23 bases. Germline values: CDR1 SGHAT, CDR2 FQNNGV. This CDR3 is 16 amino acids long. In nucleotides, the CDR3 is TGTGCCAGCAGACTGTCGGCTAGCAATTACCGTGACGAGCAGTACTTC. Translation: CASRLSASNYRDEQYF.

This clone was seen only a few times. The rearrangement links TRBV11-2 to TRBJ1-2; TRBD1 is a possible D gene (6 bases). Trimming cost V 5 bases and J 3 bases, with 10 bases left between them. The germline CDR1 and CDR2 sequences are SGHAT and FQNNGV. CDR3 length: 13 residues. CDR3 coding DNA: TGTGCCAGCAGCCTGGACAGAGACTATGGCTACACCTTC. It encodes CASSLDRDYGYTF.

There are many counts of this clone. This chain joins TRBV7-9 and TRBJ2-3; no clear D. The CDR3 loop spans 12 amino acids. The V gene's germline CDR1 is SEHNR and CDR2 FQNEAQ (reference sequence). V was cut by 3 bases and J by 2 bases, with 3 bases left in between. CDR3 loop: CASSFVTDTQYF. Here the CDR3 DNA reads TGTGCCAGCAGCTTCGTCACAGATACGCAGTATTTT.

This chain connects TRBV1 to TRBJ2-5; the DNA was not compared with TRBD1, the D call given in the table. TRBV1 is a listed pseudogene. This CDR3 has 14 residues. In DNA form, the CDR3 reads TGCACCAGCAGCCAGGGACAGGGGTGGGAGACCCAGTACTTC. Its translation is CTSSQGQGWETQYF.

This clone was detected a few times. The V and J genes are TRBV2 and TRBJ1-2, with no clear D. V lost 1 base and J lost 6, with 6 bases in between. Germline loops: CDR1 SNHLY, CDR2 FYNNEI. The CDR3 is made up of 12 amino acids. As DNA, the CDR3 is TGTGCCAGCAGTGAAGGAGGAGATGGCTACACCTTC. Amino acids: CASSEGGDGYTF.

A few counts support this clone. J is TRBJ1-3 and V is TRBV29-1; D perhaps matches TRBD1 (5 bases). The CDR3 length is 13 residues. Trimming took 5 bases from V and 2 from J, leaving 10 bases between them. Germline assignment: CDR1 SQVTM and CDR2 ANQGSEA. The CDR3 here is CSVSRDTGNTIYF. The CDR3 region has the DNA TGCAGCGTTTCCAGGGATACTGGAAACACCATATATTTT.

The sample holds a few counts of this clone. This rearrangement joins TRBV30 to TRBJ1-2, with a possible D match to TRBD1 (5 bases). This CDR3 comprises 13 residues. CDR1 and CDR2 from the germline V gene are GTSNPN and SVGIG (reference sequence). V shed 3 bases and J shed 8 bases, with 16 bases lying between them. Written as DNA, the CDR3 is TGTGCCTGGAGCGCCGGCATGGGGCTGGGCTACACCTTC. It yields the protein CAWSAGMGLGYTF. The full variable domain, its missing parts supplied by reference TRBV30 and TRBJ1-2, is SQTIHQWPATLVQPVGSPLSLECTVEGTSNPNLYWYRQAAGRGLQLLFYSVGIGQISSEVPQNLSASRPQDRQFILSSKKLLLSDSGFYLCAWSAGMGLGYTFGSGTRLTVV.

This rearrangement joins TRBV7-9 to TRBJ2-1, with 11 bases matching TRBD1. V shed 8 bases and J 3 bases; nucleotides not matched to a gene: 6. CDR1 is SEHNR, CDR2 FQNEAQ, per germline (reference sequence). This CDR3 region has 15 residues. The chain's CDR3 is CASPQGQGVYNEQFF. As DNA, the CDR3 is TGTGCCAGCCCTCAGGGACAGGGGGTCTACAATGAGCAGTTCTTC.

The CDR3 DNA sequence: TGTGCCAGCAGCCAATCCGGGACAGGGATCTACGAGCAGTACTTC. Encoded protein: CASSQSGTGIYEQYF. The chain is built from TRBV5-4 and TRBJ2-7; TRBD1 matches at 9 bases. CDR1 is SGHNT, CDR2 YYREEE, per germline (reference sequence). This CDR3 has 15 amino acids. Trimming at V came to 4 bases and at J to 3 bases, leaving 8 bases not matched to a gene. The full variable domain, completed using reference TRBV5-4 and TRBJ2-7, is ETGVTQSPTHLIKTRGQQVTLRCSSQSGHNTVSWYQQALGQGPQFIFQYYREEENGRGNFPPRFSGLQFPNYSSELNVNALELDDSALYLCASSQSGTGIYEQYFGPGTRLTVT.

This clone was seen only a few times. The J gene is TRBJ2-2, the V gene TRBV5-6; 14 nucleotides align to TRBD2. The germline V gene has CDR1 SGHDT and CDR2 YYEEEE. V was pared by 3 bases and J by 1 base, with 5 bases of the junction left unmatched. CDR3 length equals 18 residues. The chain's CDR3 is CASSSGLAGDKNTGELFF. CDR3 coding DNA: TGTGCCAGCAGCTCGGGACTAGCGGGGGACAAGAACACCGGGGAGCTGTTTTTT.

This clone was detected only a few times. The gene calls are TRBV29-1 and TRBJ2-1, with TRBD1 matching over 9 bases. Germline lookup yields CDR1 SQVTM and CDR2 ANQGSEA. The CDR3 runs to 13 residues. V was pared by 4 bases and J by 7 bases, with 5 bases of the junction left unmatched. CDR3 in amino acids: CSVVRDRENEQFF. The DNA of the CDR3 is TGCAGCGTTGTCCGGGACAGGGAAAATGAGCAGTTCTTC.

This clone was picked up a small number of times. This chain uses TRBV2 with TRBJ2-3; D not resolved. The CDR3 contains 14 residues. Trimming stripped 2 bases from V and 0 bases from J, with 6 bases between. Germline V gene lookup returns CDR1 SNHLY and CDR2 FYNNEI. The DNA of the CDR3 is TGTGCCAGCAGTGAACTCACTAGCACAGATACGCAGTATTTT. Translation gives CASSELTSTDTQYF.

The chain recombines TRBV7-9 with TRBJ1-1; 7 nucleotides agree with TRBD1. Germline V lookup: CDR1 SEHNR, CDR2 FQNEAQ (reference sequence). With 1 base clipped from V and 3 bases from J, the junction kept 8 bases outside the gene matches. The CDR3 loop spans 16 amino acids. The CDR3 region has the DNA TGTGCCAGCAGCTTAGAGGGCAGGGGGAGAGACACTGAAGCTTTCTTT. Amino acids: CASSLEGRGRDTEAFF.

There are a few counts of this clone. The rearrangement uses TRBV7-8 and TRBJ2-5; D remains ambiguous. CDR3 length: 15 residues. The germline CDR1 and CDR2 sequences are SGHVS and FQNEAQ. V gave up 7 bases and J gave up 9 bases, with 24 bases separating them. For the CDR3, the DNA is TGTGCCAGCAATCCTCCAATCGCGTTAAGAGATTCCCAGTACTTC. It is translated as CASNPPIALRDSQYF.

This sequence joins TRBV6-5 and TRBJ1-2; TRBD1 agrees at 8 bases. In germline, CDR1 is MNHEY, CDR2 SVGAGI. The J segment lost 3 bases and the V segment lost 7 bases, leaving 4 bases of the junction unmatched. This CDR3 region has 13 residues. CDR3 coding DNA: TGTGCCAGCAAAACAGGGGGGGACTATGGCTACACCTTC. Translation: CASKTGGDYGYTF.

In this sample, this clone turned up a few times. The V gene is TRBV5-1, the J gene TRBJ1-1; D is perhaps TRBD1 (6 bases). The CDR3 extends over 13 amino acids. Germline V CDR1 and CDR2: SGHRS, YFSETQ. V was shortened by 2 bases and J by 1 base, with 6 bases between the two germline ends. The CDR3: CASSFRGNTEAFF. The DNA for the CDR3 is TGCGCCAGCAGCTTCAGGGGGAACACTGAAGCTTTCTTT.

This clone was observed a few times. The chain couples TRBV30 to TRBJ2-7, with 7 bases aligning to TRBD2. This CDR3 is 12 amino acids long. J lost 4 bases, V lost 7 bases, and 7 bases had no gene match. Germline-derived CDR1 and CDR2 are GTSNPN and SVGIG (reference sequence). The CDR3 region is CASSRGVYEQYF. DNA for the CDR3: TGTGCCTCCTCACGGGGGGTTTACGAGCAGTACTTC.

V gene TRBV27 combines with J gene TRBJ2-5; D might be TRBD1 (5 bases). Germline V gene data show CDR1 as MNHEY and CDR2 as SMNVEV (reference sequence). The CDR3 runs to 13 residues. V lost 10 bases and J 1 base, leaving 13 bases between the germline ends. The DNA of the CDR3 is TGTGCCACCAGGGCCCCCCCCCAAGAGACCCAGTACTTC. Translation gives CATRAPPQETQYF.

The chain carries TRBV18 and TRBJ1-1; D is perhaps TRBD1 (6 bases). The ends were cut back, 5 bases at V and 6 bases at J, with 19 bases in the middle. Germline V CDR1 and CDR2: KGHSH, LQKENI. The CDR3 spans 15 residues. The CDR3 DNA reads TGTGCCAGCTCATCTAAGGCCAGGGGTGACGCTGAAGCTTTCTTT. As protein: CASSSKARGDAEAFF.